This T cell receptor (beta chain) originates from a study of T cell repertoires in cytomegalovirus infection (dated by TCRdb to between 2018 and 2021). Regarding the complete study: Alongside well-studied HLA-B-restricted epitopes, the peptide stimulations were aimed at recently identified HLA-C-restricted CMV epitopes, whose presentation resists viral immunomodulation. Because public TCR beta signatures pointed to carriage of CMV infection together with the matching HLA type, the HLA type of each donor mattered for the analysis.

Only a few counts were recorded for this clonotype. What this receptor recognizes is not known. No base quality information exists; no much larger clone differs at one position. The sample's treatment or condition, from its label and the paper: in vitro stimulation with specific CMV peptide epitopes to enrich CMV-specific T cells. Overall study results and their limits: Cumulative frequency of public TCR beta family members discriminated carriers of CMV infection plus the relevant HLA type in this cohort and an independent approximately 350-donor cohort. The ex vivo response was dominated by HLA-C-restricted CMV-specific TCR beta clonotypes, which also provided the single most frequent clonotype in two of eight donors.

This sample was sequenced with an Illumina HiSeq 1500. The raw public reads went through TCRdb reprocessing: fastp at Q25, MiXCR clone calling, in-frame beta chains kept. A single entry per CDR3 protein holds the most common genes and DNA from its merged rows. The sample table contains about a million distinct CDR3 sequences; only one count was recorded for approximately 31% of them. Around an eighth of the sample is taken by the ten largest. CDR1 and CDR2, per the germline V gene, are SNHLY and FYNNEI. The CDR3 contains 17 residues, cysteine and phenylalanine counted. Just CDR3 DNA is preserved here, 51 bases in frame from base 1. Between the V and J ends, shortened by 3 bases and 0 bases respectively, the junction contains 15 bases.

In this chain, TRBV2 is recombined with TRBJ2-1; TRBD2 is a weak D gene call, 7 bases matching. The sample here was cultured CD8+ T cells from PBMCs, taken from culture after CMV antigen stimulation. This TCR was sampled from a human donor in good health (CMV status not recorded). Some clones in this sample may be carry-over from other donors' samples. The DNA reads TGTGCCAGCAGTGAGGGGGCAGCGGGAAGCTCCTACAATGAGCAGTTCTTC. Its translation reads: CASSEGAAGSSYNEQFF.